This paragraph reports one TCR beta chain. How the authors handled the data: Scientists estimated how many nucleated cells there were by amplifying reference gene primers. Sequencing was performed with immunoSEQ multiplex PCR; in TCRdb, only in-frame clones are kept and a portion is missing. The D gene and trimming were derived from the DNA, and the V and J assignments and clone size from that table. The sample holds 150,000 to 200,000 clones, 80% to 90% seen once. This entry belongs to a study of blood T cell repertoires in COVID-19. Study in general: Spain, Italy and the United States supplied samples that represented acute and convalescent COVID-19. PBMCs, B-cell-depleted T cells, or T cells provided the cDNA or gDNA that made up the material.

Germline lookup yields CDR1 LNHNV and CDR2 YYDKDF (reference sequence). With 0 bases removed from V and 5 bases from J, the gap between germline ends came to 15 bases. The CDR3 runs to 16 residues. This sequence originates from an elderly woman with acute or convalescent COVID-19. The rearrangement uses TRBV15 and TRBJ2-3, with D maybe TRBD2 (6 bases). The sequencing input was peripheral blood. The CDR3 DNA follows: TGTGCCACCAGCAGAGATTGGGCGGGAAGAGTAGATACGCAGTATTTT. Its protein product is CATSRDWAGRVDTQYF.